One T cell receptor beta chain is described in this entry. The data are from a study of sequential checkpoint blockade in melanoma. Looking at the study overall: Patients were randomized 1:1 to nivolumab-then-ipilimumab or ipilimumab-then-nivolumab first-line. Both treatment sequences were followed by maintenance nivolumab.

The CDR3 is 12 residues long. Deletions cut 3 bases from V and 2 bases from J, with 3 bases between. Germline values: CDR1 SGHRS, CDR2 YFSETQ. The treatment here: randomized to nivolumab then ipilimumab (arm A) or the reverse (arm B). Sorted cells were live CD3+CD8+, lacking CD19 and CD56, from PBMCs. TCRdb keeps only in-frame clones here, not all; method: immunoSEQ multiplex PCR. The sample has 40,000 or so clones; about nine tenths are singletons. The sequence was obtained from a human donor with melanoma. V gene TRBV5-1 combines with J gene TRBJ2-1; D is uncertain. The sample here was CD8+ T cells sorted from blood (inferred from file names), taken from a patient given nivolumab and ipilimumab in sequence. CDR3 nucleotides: TGCGCCAGCAGCTCTACCTACAATGAGCAGTTCTTC. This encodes CASSSTYNEQFF.